This T cell receptor beta chain was captured by sequencing in a study of T cell repertoires in cytomegalovirus infection. Study information: Matching HLA type, along with CMV infection, was indicated by public TCR beta signatures. Study observations and caveats: The cumulative frequency of public TCR beta families identified carriers of CMV plus the relevant HLA. Dominating the ex vivo response were HLA-C-restricted CMV-specific TCR beta clonotypes.

TCRdb redid the calling of the reads with MiXCR, one entry per CDR3 protein. Of approximately 750,000 distinct CDR3 sequences detected, roughly 36% appear once; the ten largest clones hold roughly 2.8%. Comments on this clonotype: Its antigen is currently unknown.

The material sequenced was PBMCs. The source of this sequence is a human donor in good health (CMV status not recorded). Some clones in this sample may be carry-over from other donors' samples.

The CDR3 DNA reads as TGCAGTGCGATCGGGCCTAGCGGTTACAATGAGCAGTTCTTC. Translation: CSAIGPSGYNEQFF. V gene TRBV20-1 combines with J gene TRBJ2-1, with TRBD2 matching 7 bases. This CDR3 is 14 amino acids long. Trimming at V came to 6 bases and at J to 4 bases, leaving 9 bases not matched to a gene. CDR1 is DFQATT and CDR2 is SNEGSKA in the germline V gene (reference sequence).